The source of this T cell receptor (beta chain) is a study of T cells in Graves' hyperthyroidism and ophthalmopathy. V lost 6 bases to trimming and J lost 3 bases, with 5 bases between them. Germline V gives CDR1 MNHNS, CDR2 SASEGT. The CDR3 extends over 12 amino acids. Of note for this clonotype: Its antigen is not identified. A much larger clone differs by one base, so this may be a read error.

Amplified regions were TCR beta CDR3 sequences from RNA transcripts. The primer set for the first-round RT-PCR of the TCR CDR3 was HTBI. TCRdb passed the multiplex PCR reads through MiXCR, listing each CDR3 protein once. The data show around 350,000 distinct CDR3 sequences, roughly 15% seen once. General observations from the study: Before onset, by a median of approximately 6.8 months, the model predicted ophthalmopathy. Through a model of 13 V-J features, ophthalmopathy was separated from stable hyperthyroidism.

Ophthalmopathy patients had moderate-to-severe active disease, CAS ≥3, NOSPECS ≥4, and disease duration under 3 months. Around 10 ml fresh peripheral blood yielded the PBMCs. Sequencing was performed on blood. The clonotype was recovered from a woman aged 55 to 70 with Graves' ophthalmopathy. This chain joins TRBV6-1 and TRBJ2-2, with D unclear. The CDR3 is CASRRDTGELFF. The CDR3 DNA reads as TGTGCCAGCAGAAGGGACACCGGGGAGCTGTTTTTT.